Listed below are T cell receptor beta chains from one sample, sequenced in a study of regulatory T cells in long-lasting Graves disease. Each CDR3 protein gets one entry after TCRdb re-called the multiplex PCR reads with MiXCR. The profile shows nearly 350,000 distinct CDR3 sequences, 20% of them singletons. Material: peripheral blood mononuclear cells (PBMCs), obtained when the disease was refractory, from a patient treated with antithyroid drugs. The receptors here all came from a female donor with Graves disease. Both conserved end residues are part of each CDR3. The D gene is left open where the match is weak. Clone size, where shown, is once, few, many, or a class for clones that have expanded.

abundance	v_gene	j_gene	d_gene	CDR3aa	CDR3nt
many	TRBV11-2	TRBJ1-1	.	CASSFQTGTLNTEAFF	TGTGCCAGCAGCTTTCAGACAGGAACCCTGAACACTGAAGCTTTCTTT
many	TRBV6-1	TRBJ2-7	.	CATHGTFRDYEQYF	TGTGCCACCCATGGGACATTTCGGGACTACGAGCAGTACTTC
.	TRBV11-1	TRBJ2-7	.	CASSILRHEQYF	TGTGCCAGCAGCATCCTCCGTCACGAGCAGTACTTC
few	TRBV6-1	TRBJ1-5	.	CASSPGGTWDQPQHF	TGTGCCAGCAGTCCCGGCGGGACATGGGATCAGCCCCAGCATTTT
many	TRBV7-2	TRBJ1-2	TRBD1	CASSLARDRVGGYGYTF	TGTGCCAGCAGCTTAGCGCGAGACAGGGTTGGTGGCTATGGCTACACCTTC
.	TRBV6-2/TRBV6-3	TRBJ2-7	.	CASRRGTASYEQYF	TGTGCCAGCAGGAGAGGGACGGCCTCCTACGAGCAGTACTTC
many	TRBV7-8	TRBJ2-7	TRBD2	CASSPEGWAGVTSSYEQYF	TGTGCCAGCAGCCCGGAAGGGTGGGCGGGAGTGACTAGCTCCTACGAGCAGTACTTC
few	TRBV4-1	TRBJ1-1	.	CASSPPYGVTEAFF	TGCGCCAGCAGCCCACCGTATGGGGTCACTGAAGCTTTCTTT
.	TRBV11-2	TRBJ2-3	.	CASSLHYAGDTQYF	TGTGCCAGCAGCTTACACTATGCGGGAGATACGCAGTATTTT
many	TRBV2	TRBJ2-7	TRBD1	CASSEGTGVIYEQYF	TGTGCCAGCAGTGAAGGGACAGGGGTCATCTACGAGCAGTACTTC
.	TRBV4-1	TRBJ1-2	.	CASSQPPGQFNYGYTF	TGCGCCAGCAGCCAACCCCCCGGACAGTTCAACTATGGCTACACCTTC
many	TRBV7-9	TRBJ2-7	TRBD1	CASSQATGPYEQYF	TGTGCCAGCAGCCAAGCGACAGGGCCCTACGAGCAGTACTTC
.	TRBV5-8	TRBJ1-5	.	CASSTSGFGGNQPQHF	TGTGCCAGCAGCACCTCAGGGTTCGGAGGCAATCAGCCCCAGCATTTT
few	TRBV6-2/TRBV6-3	TRBJ2-2	.	CATMIGVNTGELFF	TGTGCCACCATGATCGGGGTTAACACCGGGGAGCTGTTTTTT
.	TRBV19	TRBJ1-3	.	CASSIGQPVSGNTIYF	TGTGCCAGTAGTATAGGACAGCCGGTCTCTGGAAACACCATATATTTT